This T cell receptor (beta chain) was captured in a study of blood T cell repertoires in COVID-19. Background on the study: COVID-19 samples, acute and convalescent, were from the United States, Italy and Spain. PBMCs, B-cell-depleted T cells, or T cells provided the cDNA or gDNA that made up the material.

Germline CDR1 is LGHNA and CDR2 is YNFKEQ. V was trimmed by 1 base and J by 2 bases, leaving 11 bases between them. The CDR3 length is 15 residues. Under the authors' procedure: Amplification of reference gene primers provided the estimated nucleated cell counts. The protocol was immunoSEQ multiplex PCR, while the TCRdb copy is restricted to in-frame clones and leaves out a portion. That table supplies the V and J calls and clone size; D and trimming were determined from the DNA. The repertoire includes about 270,000 clones, over 80% of them detected once, and over 4% sits in the top ten. This chain links TRBV4-2 with TRBJ1-2; D is ambiguous. The sample comprised PBMCs or T cells enriched from blood (not recorded which). This TCR derives from a woman aged 30 to 39 with acute COVID-19. The CDR3 sequence: CASSQVPPVNYGYTF. The CDR3, as DNA: TGTGCCAGCAGCCAAGTCCCTCCAGTCAACTATGGCTACACCTTC.